The entry below describes one T cell receptor (beta chain). The antigen remains unidentified. This specimen belongs to a study of cytotoxic CD8 clonotypes in ibrutinib-treated CLL. Across the whole study: Responses comprised around 24 partial and 2 complete; at median roughly 70 months, approximately 14 remained remitted and approximately 12 progressed. Points from the study as a whole: Increased clonality at ibrutinib response gave way to a return toward baseline at progression. The study found baseline clonality above age-matched healthy donors, tracking circulating CD8+ T-cell counts. Sustained-remission and progressing patients had different sampling times.

Data came from immunoSEQ multiplex PCR; TCRdb stores just in-frame clones and leaves some out. Of roughly 330,000 clones listed, approximately 67% are singletons. With V trimmed by 5 bases and J by 7 bases, 13 bases remained unmatched. The CDR3 loop spans 15 amino acids. Germline assignment: CDR1 SGHAT and CDR2 FQNNGV. J is TRBJ2-5 and V is TRBV11-2; 7 bases match TRBD1. The specimen comprised PBMCs, sampled after 36 months of ibrutinib treatment. This clonotype was obtained from a human donor with chronic lymphocytic leukemia. DNA for the CDR3: TGTGCCAGCAGCGCACTCAGGACAGGTCTAGGGACCCAGTACTTC. It encodes CASSALRTGLGTQYF.